This TCR beta chain was profiled in a study of CD8 T cells in Susac syndrome (dated by TCRdb to the late 2010s). Notes on the research overall: Repertoire sequencing was used to test whether CD8+ T cell activation and differentiation in Susac syndrome was antigen driven. Clonality of the CD8+ T cell repertoire was compared between over 10 healthy donors, approximately 14 Susac syndrome patients and some 15 multiple sclerosis patients. The paper as a whole reports these results and caveats: The TCR sequencing and HLA analysis was acknowledged to have included a relatively small number of individuals.

A word on this clonotype: Which antigen it targets is not known. No much larger clone exists at a distance of one base, and base qualities are not known.

RNA was extracted with the RNeasy kit and about 0.5 to 1 ug was reverse transcribed using random hexamers. The immunoSEQ multiplex PCR assay, which covers 54 Vbeta and 13 Jbeta segments, was used to amplify TCR beta CDR3 regions. To correct PCR amplification bias, a synthetic template baseline was used for both primer optimization and computational correction. From the authors' description of their analysis: Reads were annotated to V, D and J genes according to IMGT and were analyzed with immunoSEQ Analyzer, with only productive sequences retained. Clonality was computed as one minus Shannon entropy normalized by log2 of the number of productive unique sequences. For each patient and control, public and private clones were evaluated within the 100 most prevalent clones. Clones were defined as Susac-specific if absent from the healthy and MS cohorts, from under 1,200 published viral clones and from other ImmuneACCESS disease sequences. The public reads were run again by TCRdb, first through fastp at Q25 and then through MiXCR, and only productive beta chains were kept. A single entry per CDR3 protein holds the most common genes and DNA from its merged rows. TCRdb's processing, not the authors', yielded these V and J calls. In this sample the table shows about 200,000 distinct CDR3 sequences, 92% of which occur a single time. Roughly 0.13% of the sample goes to the ten largest clones.

High-throughput TCR beta sequencing profiled peripheral blood CD8+ and CD4+ T cells from healthy donors, Susac syndrome patients and multiple sclerosis patients. Multiple sclerosis controls were treatment-naive patients with stable or active relapsing-remitting disease fulfilling revised McDonald criteria. Bulk CD8+ and CD4+ T cells were purified by magnetic negative isolation, while CD8+ TEMRA cells were enriched using FACS. Blood was drawn into EDTA tubes, processed within 24 hours, and PBMCs were isolated by density gradient centrifugation. PBMCs intended for TCR sequencing were frozen in liquid nitrogen and were later thawed in a 37 degrees C water bath. A purity of at least 90% was achieved for sorted or isolated CD4+, CD8+ and CD8+ TEMRA cells. Germline trimming: 4 bases from V, 9 bases from J; junction bases outside gene matches: 7. Inclusive of the bounding cysteine and phenylalanine, the CDR3 is 15 residues long. Left in the record is the CDR3 DNA by itself, 45 bases read in frame from the first base. CDR1 is given as SGHTA and CDR2 as FQGNSA, both from the germline V gene.

The sequence derives from a human donor with multiple sclerosis. Sample: CD8+ T cells from PBMCs. Here the chain combines TRBV7-2 and TRBJ1-6; 9 junctional bases match TRBD1. The CDR3 loop reads CASSSTGGLGSPLHF. The bases are TGTGCCAGCAGCTCCACAGGGGGCCTTGGTTCACCCCTCCACTTT.